These T cell receptor beta chains were read from a single sample in a study of cytomegalovirus exposure and HLA in healthy donors. TCRdb's table, derived via immunoSEQ multiplex PCR, lists solely in-frame clones and lacks some. The sample has about 82,000 clones, around 68% seen once. The sequenced sample consisted of PBMCs. The receptors originated from a man aged 40-50 years in good health and CMV-seropositive. The CDR3 runs from the conserved cysteine through the conserved F or W. The order of the fields is V gene, J gene, clone size, D gene, CDR3 protein, CDR3 DNA. The D gene is left open where the match is weak. Expanded clones get a size class; other rows say once, few or many, or leave the size out.

V gene: TRBV9; J gene: TRBJ1-1; clone size: -; D gene: TRBD1; CDR3 protein: CASSGTGATEAFF; CDR3 DNA: TGTGCCAGCAGCGGAACAGGGGCCACTGAAGCTTTCTTT
V gene: TRBV25-1; J gene: TRBJ1-2; clone size: -; D gene: -; CDR3 protein: CASSDWGSNYGYTF; CDR3 DNA: TGTGCCAGCAGTGATTGGGGCAGCAACTATGGCTACACCTTC
V gene: TRBV9; J gene: TRBJ2-7; clone size: -; D gene: -; CDR3 protein: CASSVGGGLSYEQYF; CDR3 DNA: TGTGCCAGCAGCGTGGGGGGGGGCCTCTCCTACGAGCAGTACTTC
V gene: TRBV11-2; J gene: TRBJ1-2; clone size: few; D gene: -; CDR3 protein: CASSFPRRAGNYGYTF; CDR3 DNA: TGTGCCAGCAGCTTCCCCAGAAGGGCGGGGAACTATGGCTACACCTTC
V gene: TRBV2; J gene: TRBJ2-2; clone size: -; D gene: TRBD1; CDR3 protein: CASSGQGDGELFF; CDR3 DNA: TGTGCCAGCAGTGGACAGGGGGACGGGGAGCTGTTTTTT
V gene: TRBV6-1; J gene: TRBJ2-1; clone size: -; D gene: TRBD2; CDR3 protein: CASSVNSGIEFF; CDR3 DNA: TGTGCCAGCAGTGTCAATAGCGGGATCGAGTTCTTC
V gene: TRBV6-5; J gene: TRBJ1-5; clone size: -; D gene: -; CDR3 protein: CASSYGGKGNQPQHF; CDR3 DNA: TGTGCCAGCAGTTACGGGGGGAAAGGCAATCAGCCCCAGCATTTT
V gene: TRBV30; J gene: TRBJ2-7; clone size: -; D gene: TRBD1; CDR3 protein: CAWSVDRPGSRLSTGVFPYEQYF; CDR3 DNA: TGTGCCTGGAGTGTCGATCGACCTGGGAGCAGACTATCGACAGGGGTTTTCCCCTACGAGCAGTACTTC
V gene: TRBV5-4; J gene: TRBJ2-6; clone size: -; D gene: TRBD2; CDR3 protein: CASSPWTSGGYSGANVLTF; CDR3 DNA: TGTGCCAGCAGCCCCTGGACTAGCGGGGGCTACTCTGGGGCCAACGTCCTGACTTTC
V gene: TRBV5-8; J gene: TRBJ1-3; clone size: -; D gene: TRBD1; CDR3 protein: CASSPGGPGSGNTIYF; CDR3 DNA: TGTGCCAGCAGCCCAGGGGGGCCAGGATCTGGAAACACCATATATTTT
V gene: TRBV5-5; J gene: TRBJ2-7; clone size: few; D gene: TRBD2; CDR3 protein: CASSLGLAAGEQYF; CDR3 DNA: TGTGCCAGCAGCTTGGGGCTAGCGGCAGGAGAGCAGTACTTC
V gene: TRBV7-9; J gene: TRBJ2-2; clone size: -; D gene: TRBD1; CDR3 protein: CASSYVGQGTGELFF; CDR3 DNA: TGTGCCAGCAGCTATGTAGGACAGGGAACCGGGGAGCTGTTTTTT
V gene: TRBV27; J gene: TRBJ2-1; clone size: -; D gene: TRBD2; CDR3 protein: CASSLRRTSGLSSYNEQFF; CDR3 DNA: TGTGCCAGCAGTTTAAGACGAACTAGCGGTCTTAGCTCCTACAATGAGCAGTTCTTC
V gene: TRBV11-2; J gene: TRBJ2-5; clone size: -; D gene: TRBD2; CDR3 protein: CASSLLAGGQETQYF; CDR3 DNA: TGTGCCAGCAGCTTATTAGCGGGGGGGCAGGAGACCCAGTACTTC
V gene: TRBV5-4; J gene: TRBJ1-2; clone size: -; D gene: -; CDR3 protein: CASSSVGGHYGYTF; CDR3 DNA: TGTGCCAGCAGCTCAGTAGGGGGACACTATGGCTACACCTTC
V gene: TRBV30; J gene: TRBJ2-5; clone size: few; D gene: TRBD2; CDR3 protein: CAWSSGRPGETQYF; CDR3 DNA: TGTGCCTGGTCTAGCGGGAGGCCGGGGGAGACCCAGTACTTC
V gene: TRBV5-5; J gene: TRBJ1-2; clone size: once; D gene: TRBD1; CDR3 protein: CASSPWTGSAYGYTF; CDR3 DNA: TGTGCCAGCAGCCCTTGGACAGGGAGTGCCTATGGCTACACCTTC
V gene: TRBV9; J gene: TRBJ2-1; clone size: -; D gene: TRBD2; CDR3 protein: CASTAELSGSGYNEQFF; CDR3 DNA: TGTGCCAGCACCGCCGAACTTAGCGGGAGTGGGTACAATGAGCAGTTCTTC
V gene: TRBV9; J gene: TRBJ2-7; clone size: -; D gene: -; CDR3 protein: CASSVDWGRNEQYF; CDR3 DNA: TGTGCCAGCAGCGTAGATTGGGGGAGGAACGAGCAGTACTTC
V gene: TRBV6-5; J gene: TRBJ2-7; clone size: -; D gene: TRBD1; CDR3 protein: CASSPGQGPLTGQYF; CDR3 DNA: TGTGCCAGCAGCCCCGGACAGGGGCCGCTTACCGGGCAGTACTTC
V gene: TRBV27; J gene: TRBJ1-2; clone size: few; D gene: -; CDR3 protein: CASTRGYNYGYTF; CDR3 DNA: TGTGCCAGCACTCGAGGTTACAACTATGGCTACACCTTC
V gene: TRBV25-1; J gene: TRBJ1-4; clone size: few; D gene: TRBD1; CDR3 protein: CASSEGSGTANEKLFF; CDR3 DNA: TGTGCCAGCAGTGAGGGATCCGGGACAGCTAATGAAAAACTGTTTTTT
V gene: TRBV6-5; J gene: TRBJ2-7; clone size: -; D gene: TRBD1; CDR3 protein: CASWDRGRPYEQYF; CDR3 DNA: TGTGCCAGCTGGGACAGGGGGCGCCCCTACGAGCAGTACTTC